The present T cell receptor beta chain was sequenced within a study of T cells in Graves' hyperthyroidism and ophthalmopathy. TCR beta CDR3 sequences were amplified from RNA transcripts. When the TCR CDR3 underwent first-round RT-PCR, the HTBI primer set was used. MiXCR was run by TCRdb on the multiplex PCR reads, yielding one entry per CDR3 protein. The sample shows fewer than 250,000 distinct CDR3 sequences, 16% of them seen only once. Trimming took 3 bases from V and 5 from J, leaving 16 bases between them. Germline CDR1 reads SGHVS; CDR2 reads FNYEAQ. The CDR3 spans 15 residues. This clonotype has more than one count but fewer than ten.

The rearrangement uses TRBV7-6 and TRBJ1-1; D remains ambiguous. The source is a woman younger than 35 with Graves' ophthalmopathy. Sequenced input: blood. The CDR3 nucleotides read TGTGCCAGCAGCTTGGAATTGGTCCCGGGGACTGAAGCTTTCTTT. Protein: CASSLELVPGTEAFF.